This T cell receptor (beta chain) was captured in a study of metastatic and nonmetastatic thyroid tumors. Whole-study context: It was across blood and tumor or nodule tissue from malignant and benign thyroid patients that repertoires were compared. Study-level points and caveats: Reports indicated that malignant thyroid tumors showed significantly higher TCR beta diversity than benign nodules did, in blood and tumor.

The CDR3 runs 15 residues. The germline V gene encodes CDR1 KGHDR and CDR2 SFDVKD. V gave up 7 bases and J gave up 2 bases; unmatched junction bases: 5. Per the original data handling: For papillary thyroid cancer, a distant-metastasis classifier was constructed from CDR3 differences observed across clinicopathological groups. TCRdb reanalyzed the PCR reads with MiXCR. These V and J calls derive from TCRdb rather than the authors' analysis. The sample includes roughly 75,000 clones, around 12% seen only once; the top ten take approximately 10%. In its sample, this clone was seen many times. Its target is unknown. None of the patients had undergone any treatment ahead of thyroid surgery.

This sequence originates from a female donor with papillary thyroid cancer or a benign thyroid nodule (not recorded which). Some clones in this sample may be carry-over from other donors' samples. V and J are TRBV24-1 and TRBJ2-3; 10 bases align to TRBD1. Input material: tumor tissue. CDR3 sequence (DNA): TGTGCCACCAGGGCGGACAGGGGGACCACAGATACGCAGTATTTT. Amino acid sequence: CATRADRGTTDTQYF.